A single T cell receptor beta chain is shown here with its context. As processed by the authors: Estimation of nucleated cell counts relied on the amplification of reference gene primers. The data were produced by immunoSEQ multiplex PCR, yet TCRdb's version contains in-frame clones alone and is incomplete. V and J calls and clone size are as listed in that table; D and trimming were resolved from the DNA. Of some 160,000 clones listed, about 80% are singletons. The source of the sample is a study of blood T cell repertoires in COVID-19. About the research overall: Researchers got acute and convalescent COVID-19 samples from the United States, Italy and Spain. Nucleic acid was either cDNA or gDNA, and it came from T cells, B-cell-depleted T cells, or PBMCs.

Germline V gene data show CDR1 as SGHKS and CDR2 as YYEKEE (reference sequence). V gave up 0 bases and J gave up 3 bases, with 5 bases separating them. The CDR3 is 13 amino acids. Sequencing input: peripheral blood. This TCR was sampled from a man aged 70-80 years with active or convalescent COVID-19. This rearrangement joins TRBV5-5 to TRBJ2-3; no definite D call. This chain's CDR3 is CASSLGETDTQYF. CDR3 DNA sequence: TGTGCCAGCAGCTTGGGAGAAACAGATACGCAGTATTTT. The whole variable domain, filled in from reference TRBV5-5 and TRBJ2-3, reads DAGVTQSPTHLIKTRGQQVTLRCSPISGHKSVSWYQQVLGQGPQFIFQYYEKEERGRGNFPDRFSARQFPNYSSELNVNALLLGDSALYLCASSLGETDTQYFGPGTRLTVL.